These 16 T cell receptor beta chains originate from one sample sequenced in a study of chemoradiotherapy in HPV16-positive cancers. The table came from immunoSEQ multiplex PCR; TCRdb's copy has only in-frame clones and leaves some out. The profile covers about 1,700 clones, with 75% to 85% appearing a single time and more than 4.5% taken by the ten largest. The sample here was tumor tissue, taken from a patient who underwent chemoradiotherapy. These TCRs come from a human donor with HPV-associated anogenital cancer.

This clone was detected only once. The chain employs TRBV10-3 and TRBJ1-4; D not resolved. The CDR3 contains 16 residues. The ends were cut back, 3 bases at V and 3 bases at J, with 14 bases in the middle. Per germline, CDR1 ENHRY and CDR2 SYGVKD. For the CDR3, the DNA is TGTGCCATCAGTGACCAACCGACGGTCTCTAATGAAAAACTGTTTTTT. Residues: CAISDQPTVSNEKLFF.

This sequence joins TRBV9 and TRBJ1-2, with 10 bases aligning to TRBD1. Germline V gene data show CDR1 as SGDLS and CDR2 as YYNGEE. This CDR3 has 15 amino acids. Trimming at V came to 3 bases and at J to 7 bases, leaving 9 bases not matched to a gene. This CDR3 is CASSALETGGSGYTF. The CDR3 nucleotides read TGTGCCAGCAGCGCGCTTGAGACAGGGGGCTCTGGCTACACCTTC. The complete variable domain, with remaining parts taken from reference TRBV9 and TRBJ1-2, reads DSGVTQTPKHLITATGQRVTLRCSPRSGDLSVYWYQQSLDQGLQFLIQYYNGEERAKGNILERFSAQQFPDLHSELNLSSLELGDSALYFCASSALETGGSGYTFGSGTRLTVV.

The J gene is TRBJ1-4, the V gene TRBV9; D is perhaps TRBD1 (6 bases). The CDR3 is made up of 15 amino acids. V lost 4 bases and J lost 8, with 18 bases in between. Germline-derived CDR1 and CDR2 are SGDLS and YYNGEE. This chain's CDR3 is CASSPQDSGGEKLFF. Here the CDR3 DNA reads TGTGCCAGCAGCCCACAGGACAGCGGTGGAGAAAAACTGTTTTTT.

The chain carries TRBV9 and TRBJ1-1; 10 bases are a match to TRBD1. The CDR3 extends over 16 amino acids. CDR1 is SGDLS and CDR2 is YYNGEE in the germline V gene. V lost 0 bases and J lost 1; bases outside the gene matches: 3. CDR3 in DNA: TGTGCCAGCAGCGTAGGGGGGACAGGGGCGAACACTGAAGCTTTCTTT. Its translation: CASSVGGTGANTEAFF.

The rearrangement joins TRBV18 to TRBJ1-2; possible D gene TRBD1, 5 bases. V dropped 3 bases and J dropped 6 bases, with 11 bases sitting between them. CDR1 and CDR2 from the germline V gene are KGHSH and LQKENI. CDR3 length: 13 amino acids. In nucleotides, the CDR3 is TGTGCCAGCTCACCTGAGACGGGGGATGGCTACACCTTC. Its translation: CASSPETGDGYTF.

The rearrangement joins TRBV5-6 to TRBJ2-1, with D unclear. CDR1 SGHDT and CDR2 YYEEEE come from the germline V gene. Trimming removed 0 bases at V and 8 bases at J, with 12 bases between. This CDR3 has 14 amino acids. The CDR3 nucleotides read TGTGCCAGCAGCTTGGAGGTAGCTGGATATGAGCAGTTCTTC. Residues: CASSLEVAGYEQFF.

The chain has TRBV5-4 and TRBJ2-5; 8 positions agree with TRBD2. Germline V CDR1 and CDR2: SGHNT, YYREEE (reference sequence). The CDR3 is made up of 14 amino acids. V lost 1 base and J lost 7; bases outside the gene matches: 6. The CDR3 is CASSLWRGAGTQYF. CDR3 coding DNA: TGTGCCAGCAGCTTGTGGCGGGGGGCGGGGACCCAGTACTTC.

The chain employs TRBV29-1 and TRBJ2-1; weak D call: TRBD2 (5 bases). This CDR3 has 14 amino acids. Germline values: CDR1 SQVTM, CDR2 ANQGSEA. The V gene lost 3 bases and the J gene lost 0 bases, with 9 bases spanning the gap. The CDR3 region has the DNA TGCAGCGTTGATCCGGGAAACTCCTACAATGAGCAGTTCTTC. Protein product: CSVDPGNSYNEQFF.

This sequence joins TRBV27 and TRBJ1-5; a possible D gene is TRBD1 (6 bases). V lost 0 bases and J lost 4, with 10 bases in between. Germline values: CDR1 MNHEY, CDR2 SMNVEV (reference sequence). The CDR3 totals 15 residues. CDR3 amino acids: CASSLSSDRNQPQHF. The CDR3, as DNA: TGTGCCAGCAGTTTATCCTCGGACAGAAATCAGCCCCAGCATTTT.

This rearrangement joins TRBV7-2 to TRBJ2-5, with 12 bases fitting TRBD2. Germline V gene lookup returns CDR1 SGHTA and CDR2 FQGNSA. The CDR3 extends over 19 amino acids. V dropped 2 bases and J dropped 3; count of bases not matched to a gene: 13. The CDR3 spells CASSLNLGLAGIFEETQYF. The CDR3 bases are TGTGCCAGCAGCTTAAATCTAGGACTAGCGGGGATTTTCGAAGAGACCCAGTACTTC.

The chain has TRBV19 and TRBJ2-5; unclear D gene. Trimming shortened V by 0 bases and J by 6 bases, and 14 bases separated the two germline ends. Per germline, CDR1 LNHDA and CDR2 SQIVND (reference sequence). This CDR3 spans 15 amino acids. As DNA, the CDR3 is TGTGCCAGTAGTATAGATCGTTGGGCCAGCCAGACCCAGTACTTC. Protein product: CASSIDRWASQTQYF.

This chain joins TRBV30 and TRBJ2-7; tentatively, D is TRBD1 (5 bases). V was cut by 3 bases and J by 3 bases, with 12 bases left in between. The CDR3 loop spans 13 amino acids. The V gene's germline CDR1 is GTSNPN and CDR2 SVGIG (reference sequence). The CDR3 sequence is CAWSWTTYYEQYF. CDR3 nucleotide sequence: TGTGCCTGGAGCTGGACAACTTACTACGAGCAGTACTTC.

This clone was recorded once. The chain joins TRBV11-2 to TRBJ1-1, with unresolved D. Trimming shortened V by 1 base and J by 3 bases, and 6 bases separated the two germline ends. CDR3 length: 13 amino acids. Per germline, CDR1 SGHAT and CDR2 FQNNGV. CDR3 bases: TGTGCCAGCAGCTTAGTATCGTACACTGAAGCTTTCTTT. Translation: CASSLVSYTEAFF.

CDR3 sequence reads: CSVGPTASTDTQYF. The CDR3 DNA is TGCAGCGTTGGACCGACAGCATCCACAGATACGCAGTATTTT. The chain links TRBV29-1 to TRBJ2-3, with D tentatively TRBD1 (5 bases). Between the trimmed V and J ends, which lost 4 bases and 2 bases, there was a span of 13 bases. Germline CDR1 and CDR2: SQVTM and ANQGSEA. The CDR3 has 14 amino acids.

This chain links TRBV10-2 with TRBJ1-1; 7 bases fit TRBD1. The CDR3 loop spans 13 amino acids. Losses at the gene ends were 4 bases for V and 1 base for J; bases not matched to a gene: 0. The germline CDR1 and CDR2 sequences are WSHSY and SAAADI. CDR3 DNA sequence: TGCGCCAGCAGTGGACAGGGGAACACTGAAGCTTTCTTT. It translates to CASSGQGNTEAFF.

The rearrangement links TRBV7-3 to TRBJ1-2; 8 bases match TRBD1. J was trimmed by 7 bases and V by 4 bases; bases with no gene match: 11. The CDR3 is 15 residues long. The germline CDR1 and CDR2 sequences are SGHTA and FQGTGA. DNA for the CDR3: TGTGCCAGCAGCTCACATCAGGGGGCCGGGAGTGGCTACACCTTC. It encodes CASSSHQGAGSGYTF.